This T cell receptor beta chain was sequenced during a study of cytomegalovirus exposure and HLA in healthy donors. The study, taken as a whole, reports: Some V segments, TRBV6-2 and TRBV6-3 among them, were indistinguishable and were therefore excluded. No immune exposure information besides CMV serostatus was available. In a later analysis, parvovirus B19, influenza, CMV and Epstein-Barr virus appeared linked to several top co-occurrence clusters.

As regards this clone: Antigen unknown.

Germline CDR1 SNHLY, CDR2 FYNNEI. Between the trimmed V and J ends, which lost 4 bases and 5 bases, there was a span of 9 bases. This CDR3 contains 13 residues. The PCR contained 60 Vbeta and 13 Jbeta primers. Some clones are missing from TCRdb's copy, which holds only in-frame ones; the method was immunoSEQ multiplex PCR. The sample consists of around 150,000 clones, roughly 72% of them appearing once. V and J are TRBV2 and TRBJ1-5, with D possibly TRBD1 on 6 matching bases. This TCR came from a woman between 40 and 55 years old in good health and CMV-seronegative. Sequenced input: PBMCs. CDR3 sequence: CASSAGTYQPQHF. The CDR3, as DNA: TGTGCCAGCAGTGCCGGGACATATCAGCCCCAGCATTTT.